The 30 T cell receptor beta chains listed next were all sequenced from one sample in a study of cytomegalovirus exposure and HLA in healthy donors. Produced via immunoSEQ multiplex PCR; TCRdb's table is partial and in-frame only. Of 300,000 to 350,000 clones in the sample, approximately 85% are singletons; the top ten hold around 0.91%. Sequencing was done on a sample of PBMCs. These receptors all stem from a man aged 25-40 years in good health and CMV-seronegative.

The CDR3 here is CASSLGGGKAFF. In DNA, the CDR3 is TGTGCCAGCAGCTTAGGCGGGGGTAAAGCTTTCTTT. This chain links TRBV7-8 with TRBJ1-1, with TRBD1 as a possible D gene (5 bases). Germline values: CDR1 SGHVS, CDR2 FQNEAQ. The ends were cut back, 1 base at V and 9 bases at J, with 9 bases in the middle. The CDR3 is 12 amino acids.

This sequence joins TRBV6-1 and TRBJ1-2; D possibly corresponds to TRBD1 (6 bases). Trimming shortened V by 11 bases and J by 3 bases, and 16 bases separated the two germline ends. The CDR3 has 13 residues. CDR1 and CDR2 from the germline V gene are MNHNS and SASEGT. CDR3 protein: CAGQSGVDYGYTF. The CDR3 bases are TGTGCCGGACAGTCAGGGGTGGACTATGGCTACACCTTC.

Remarks on this clone: Other DNA sequences from this sample encode an identical CDR3 as well. The V call is TRBV18, the J call TRBJ1-1; D is undetermined. Trimming removed 3 bases from V and 1 base from J, with 6 bases in between. The germline gives CDR1 KGHSH, CDR2 LQKENI. This CDR3 region has 13 residues. The CDR3 sequence: CASSPSQNTEAFF. Written as DNA, the CDR3 is TGTGCCAGCTCACCCTCACAGAACACTGAAGCTTTCTTT.

V and J are TRBV6-1 and TRBJ1-5, with a weak D call TRBD1 (6 bases). Germline V gives CDR1 MNHNS, CDR2 SASEGT. The ends were cut back, 1 base at V and 6 bases at J, with 10 bases in the middle. This CDR3 is 14 amino acids long. This CDR3 is CASSEVGGAQPQHF. CDR3 DNA sequence: TGTGCCAGCAGTGAAGTGGGGGGGGCTCAGCCCCAGCATTTT.

V and J are TRBV6-1 and TRBJ2-7; a weak D match, TRBD1 (6 bases). Deletions cut 0 bases from V and 4 bases from J, with 13 bases between. This CDR3 is 15 amino acids long. CDR1 and CDR2 (germline): MNHNS, SASEGT. Here the CDR3 reads CASSEAPGQNYEQYF. Here the CDR3 DNA reads TGTGCCAGCAGTGAAGCGCCCGGACAGAATTACGAGCAGTACTTC.

V usage is TRBV15 and J usage is TRBJ1-5; D is ambiguous. The CDR3 covers 16 residues. Trimming stripped 2 bases from V and 3 bases from J, with 14 bases between. Germline V gene lookup returns CDR1 LNHNV and CDR2 YYDKDF (reference sequence). CDR3 sequence (DNA): TGTGCCACCAGCAGACTTGGAGGAAGGGACAATCAGCCCCAGCATTTT. It specifies CATSRLGGRDNQPQHF.

The chain carries TRBV27 and TRBJ1-5; a weak D match, TRBD1 (6 bases). The V gene lost 8 bases and the J gene lost 6 bases, with 20 bases spanning the gap. Germline V gives CDR1 MNHEY, CDR2 SMNVEV (reference sequence). This CDR3 is 15 amino acids long. The CDR3 DNA reads TGTGCCAGCGCCCCAACAGGGATCAATCGTCAGCCCCAGCATTTT. Encoded protein: CASAPTGINRQPQHF.

The chain combines TRBV29-1 with TRBJ2-2, with D perhaps TRBD2 (5 bases). V lost 4 bases, J lost 2 bases, and 8 bases lay in between. Germline CDR1 reads SQVTM; CDR2 reads ANQGSEA. The CDR3 is 13 amino acids. CDR3 DNA: TGCAGCGTTGGCCCGGGAAACACCGGGGAGCTGTTTTTT. It translates to CSVGPGNTGELFF.

J is TRBJ1-2 and V is TRBV9, with TRBD1 as a possible D gene (5 bases). Germline loops: CDR1 SGDLS, CDR2 YYNGEE. Between the trimmed V and J ends, which lost 3 bases and 8 bases, there was a span of 14 bases. The CDR3 consists of 13 residues. The CDR3 here is CASSAYAGNGYTF. CDR3 DNA sequence: TGTGCCAGCAGCGCATATGCAGGGAACGGCTACACCTTC. Complete variable domain (other parts from reference TRBV9 and TRBJ1-2): DSGVTQTPKHLITATGQRVTLRCSPRSGDLSVYWYQQSLDQGLQFLIQYYNGEERAKGNILERFSAQQFPDLHSELNLSSLELGDSALYFCASSAYAGNGYTFGSGTRLTVV.

The rearrangement uses TRBV6-1 and TRBJ1-2, with 10 positions matching TRBD1. The ends lost 6 bases at V and 2 bases at J; junction bases unmatched: 3. Germline values: CDR1 MNHNS, CDR2 SASEGT. This CDR3 is 14 amino acids long. CDR3 sequence: CASRVGQGNYGYTF. The DNA for the CDR3 is TGTGCCAGCAGGGTGGGACAGGGGAACTATGGCTACACCTTC.

The chain joins TRBV5-6 to TRBJ2-5; D unresolved. Per germline, CDR1 SGHDT and CDR2 YYEEEE. V gave up 2 bases and J gave up 0 bases, with 11 bases separating them. The CDR3 extends over 15 amino acids. CDR3 bases: TGTGCCAGCAGCTTCCCATTACAGTACCAAGAGACCCAGTACTTC. Translating it yields CASSFPLQYQETQYF.

The CDR3: CASRQGAGQPQHF. CDR3 sequence (DNA): TGTGCCAGCAGACAGGGGGCGGGTCAGCCCCAGCATTTT. The chain couples TRBV7-9 to TRBJ1-5; 9 bases match TRBD1. The CDR3 loop spans 13 amino acids. Germline CDR1 and CDR2: SEHNR and FQNEAQ (reference sequence). The ends lost 6 bases at V and 6 bases at J; junction bases unmatched: 3. Supplemented by reference TRBV7-9 and TRBJ1-5, the full variable domain reads DTGVSQNPRHKITKRGQNVTFRCDPISEHNRLYWYRQTLGQGPEFLTYFQNEAQLEKSRLLSDRFSAERPKGSFSTLEIQRTEQGDSAMYLCASRQGAGQPQHFGDGTRLSIL.

The chain uses TRBV4-2 and TRBJ2-7, with D possibly TRBD2 on 7 matching bases. The germline gives CDR1 LGHNA, CDR2 YNFKEQ. CDR3 length: 17 residues. Trimming took 2 bases from V and 4 from J, leaving 21 bases between them. CDR3 nucleotide sequence: TGTGCCAGCAGCCAACAGCAGGGGAGGGGGGGCCAATACGAGCAGTACTTC. Protein product: CASSQQQGRGGQYEQYF.

This chain uses TRBV6-5 with TRBJ2-7; 8 bases fit TRBD1. CDR1 is MNHEY and CDR2 is SVGAGI in the germline V gene. The CDR3 runs to 14 residues. Germline trimming cut 5 bases from V and 2 bases from J; bases unmatched to any gene: 5. CDR3 in amino acids: CASSRPGQAYEQYF. CDR3 coding DNA: TGTGCCAGCAGTCGGCCGGGACAGGCCTACGAGCAGTACTTC.

The chain has TRBV2 and TRBJ1-1; D unclear. CDR3 length equals 16 residues. Trimming pared 3 bases from V and 0 bases from J, leaving 14 bases between. Germline V CDR1 and CDR2: SNHLY, FYNNEI. CDR3 loop: CASSDIGFTLNTEAFF. The CDR3 coding sequence is TGTGCCAGCAGTGATATCGGGTTTACATTGAACACTGAAGCTTTCTTT.

V gene TRBV2 combines with J gene TRBJ2-3, with a weak D call TRBD2 (5 bases). CDR3 length: 12 residues. Germline CDR1 and CDR2: SNHLY and FYNNEI. The V end was cut by 10 bases, the J end by 4 bases, with 12 bases between. CDR3 sequence: CANTRAPDTQYF. Here the CDR3 DNA reads TGTGCCAACACTAGGGCCCCAGATACGCAGTATTTT.

This clone was found a few times. V and J are TRBV25-1 and TRBJ1-3; the match to TRBD1 covers 10 bases. Trimming took 3 bases from V and 4 from J; bases not matched to a gene: 9. CDR1 MGHDK and CDR2 SYGVNS come from the germline V gene. CDR3 size: 17 residues. The CDR3: CASSDPTRDRGGNTIYF. The CDR3 nucleotides are TGTGCCAGCAGTGACCCCACCCGGGACAGGGGAGGAAACACCATATATTTT.

This chain joins TRBV5-4 and TRBJ1-1; D is undetermined. Germline lookup yields CDR1 SGHNT and CDR2 YYREEE (reference sequence). V was pared by 2 bases and J by 0 bases, with 8 bases between. The CDR3 is 14 amino acids. The CDR3 bases are TGTGCCAGCAGCTTCGGGGATTTGAACACTGAAGCTTTCTTT. This translates into CASSFGDLNTEAFF.

The genes are TRBV2 and TRBJ2-7, with D possibly matching TRBD1 (6 bases). Trimming took off 10 bases at V and 12 bases at J, with 19 bases between the two ends. CDR1 and CDR2 from the germline V gene are SNHLY and FYNNEI. This CDR3 has 11 amino acids. The CDR3 is CATLGAVYRYF. DNA for the CDR3: TGTGCCACCCTGGGGGCAGTTTATCGGTACTTC.

By share of the sample, this clone is medium-sized. The chain links TRBV6-5 to TRBJ2-3; D is perhaps TRBD2 (5 bases). V was shortened by 4 bases and J by 5 bases, with 10 bases between the two germline ends. CDR1 MNHEY and CDR2 SVGAGI come from the germline V gene. This CDR3 spans 13 amino acids. CDR3 in amino acids: CASSSPEVDTQYF. CDR3 DNA: TGTGCCAGCAGTTCCCCGGAGGTAGATACGCAGTATTTT.

The chain uses TRBV5-1 and TRBJ2-5, with 7 nucleotides matching TRBD1. Germline lookup yields CDR1 SGHRS and CDR2 YFSETQ. This CDR3 is 13 amino acids long. The junction had 7 bases not matched to a gene; V was cut back by 6 bases and J by 5 bases. The CDR3 sequence: CASNPVTGETQYF. CDR3 nucleotides: TGCGCCAGCAACCCTGTGACAGGGGAGACCCAGTACTTC.

The chain recombines TRBV6-6 with TRBJ1-2, with D possibly matching TRBD1 (6 bases). V was shortened by 0 bases and J by 1 base, with 9 bases between the two germline ends. This CDR3 has 15 amino acids. Germline CDR1 reads MNHNY; CDR2 reads SVGAGI (reference sequence). Written as DNA, the CDR3 is TGTGCCAGCAGTTACTCGCCAGGGGATAACTATGGCTACACCTTC. Translation gives CASSYSPGDNYGYTF.

The chain couples TRBV5-4 to TRBJ2-2; maybe TRBD2 (6 bases). This CDR3 has 15 residues. Trimming removed 4 bases at V and 8 bases at J, with 18 bases between. In germline, CDR1 is SGHNT, CDR2 YYREEE (reference sequence). The CDR3 DNA sequence: TGTGCCAGCAGCGGCGGGACTGTCGTGGCTGGGGAGCTGTTTTTT. Translated: CASSGGTVVAGELFF.

This chain connects TRBV9 to TRBJ2-3; TRBD2 agrees at 9 bases. Germline V gene data show CDR1 as SGDLS and CDR2 as YYNGEE. V trimming: 3 bases; J trimming: 1 base; junction bases outside the gene matches: 3. The CDR3 consists of 15 residues. CDR3 DNA sequence: TGTGCCAGCAGCGATAGCGGGGGACGCACAGATACGCAGTATTTT. It specifies CASSDSGGRTDTQYF. The full variable domain, its missing parts supplied by reference TRBV9 and TRBJ2-3, is DSGVTQTPKHLITATGQRVTLRCSPRSGDLSVYWYQQSLDQGLQFLIQYYNGEERAKGNILERFSAQQFPDLHSELNLSSLELGDSALYFCASSDSGGRTDTQYFGPGTRLTVL.

This rearrangement joins TRBV4-3 to TRBJ2-3; D is possibly TRBD1 (6 bases). The germline gives CDR1 LGHNA, CDR2 YSLEER. This CDR3 has 19 amino acids. Trimming removed 4 bases from V and 6 bases from J, with 29 bases in between. DNA of the CDR3: TGCGCCAGCAGCCTCTTTGACCACCGGACAGAGTCCACTGGCGATACGCAGTATTTT. Protein: CASSLFDHRTESTGDTQYF.

CDR3 sequence reads: CASSYSWGDEKLFF. In nucleotides, the CDR3 is TGTGCCAGCAGTTACTCGTGGGGGGATGAAAAACTGTTTTTT. This chain uses TRBV6-6 with TRBJ1-4; D perhaps matches TRBD1 (5 bases). V was trimmed by 0 bases and J by 6 bases, leaving 8 bases between them. This CDR3 is 14 amino acids long. Germline V CDR1 and CDR2: MNHNY, SVGAGI (reference sequence).

The rearrangement links TRBV19 to TRBJ1-5; no clear D. The CDR3 extends over 12 amino acids. With 7 bases removed from V and 8 bases from J, the gap between germline ends came to 12 bases. The germline CDR1 and CDR2 sequences are LNHDA and SQIVND (reference sequence). CDR3 DNA: TGTGCCAGTAATGACGGGAGAGAGCCCCAGCATTTT. Translating gives CASNDGREPQHF.

The rearrangement links TRBV6-5 to TRBJ2-2, with D tentatively TRBD2 (7 bases). The V gene's germline CDR1 is MNHEY and CDR2 SVGAGI. This CDR3 region has 15 residues. V shed 4 bases and J shed 4 bases, with 13 bases lying between them. The CDR3 loop reads CASSLTGGPTGELFF. CDR3 DNA: TGTGCCAGCAGTTTAACGGGGGGCCCCACCGGGGAGCTGTTTTTT.

The chain couples TRBV4-1 to TRBJ1-6, with D possibly TRBD1 on 6 matching bases. The CDR3 is made up of 22 amino acids. V lost 0 bases and J 0 bases, leaving 24 bases between the germline ends. The germline gives CDR1 MGHRA, CDR2 YSYEKL. The CDR3 bases are TGCGCCAGCAGCCAAGACCCTTACTCCTGGGACACCCTGAGCTCCTATAATTCACCCCTCCACTTT. Protein sequence: CASSQDPYSWDTLSSYNSPLHF.

The chain carries TRBV6-1 and TRBJ1-5, with D maybe TRBD1 (6 bases). Germline V gives CDR1 MNHNS, CDR2 SASEGT. V shed 3 bases and J shed 1 base, with 10 bases lying between them. CDR3 length equals 15 residues. The CDR3: CASSDLRGSNQPQHF. As DNA, the CDR3 is TGTGCCAGCAGTGATCTCAGGGGAAGCAATCAGCCCCAGCATTTT.